Listed here are 8 T cell receptor beta chains from one sample, sequenced in a study of T cells in Graves' hyperthyroidism and ophthalmopathy. TCR beta CDR3 regions were amplified from RNA transcripts. Researchers ran a first-round RT-PCR on the TCR CDR3 using the HTBI primer set. TCRdb reprocessed the multiplex PCR reads via MiXCR and lists one record per CDR3 protein. This repertoire shows a few hundred thousand distinct CDR3 sequences, over 15% found once; its top ten account for just over 55%. Sequenced input: blood. All receptors come from a woman between 55 and 75 years old with Graves' ophthalmopathy.

This clonotype was observed at least ten times. The J gene is TRBJ1-1, the V gene TRBV5-1; D not resolved. Trimming left V 3 bases short and J 0 bases short, with 12 bases between. The CDR3 covers 15 residues. Germline V lookup: CDR1 SGHRS, CDR2 YFSETQ. CDR3 nucleotide sequence: TGCGCCAGCAGCTCGGGAGGTGGGGTGAACACTGAAGCTTTCTTT. This codes for CASSSGGGVNTEAFF.

In this sample, this clonotype turned up a few times. The chain couples TRBV4-1 to TRBJ2-5, with D possibly being TRBD1 (6 bases). CDR3 length equals 17 residues. In germline, CDR1 is MGHRA, CDR2 YSYEKL. V was pared by 2 bases and J by 0 bases, with 16 bases between. CDR3 DNA sequence: TGCGCCAGCAGCCAACCCCCGCAGGGGATGTACCAAGAGACCCAGTACTTC. Translating gives CASSQPPQGMYQETQYF.

This clonotype was observed a handful of times. V and J are TRBV18 and TRBJ2-7; 8 nucleotides line up with TRBD1. Unmatched junction bases numbered 5, after V lost 0 bases and J lost 4 bases. The CDR3 is 15 residues long. CDR1 is KGHSH and CDR2 is LQKENI in the germline V gene. The CDR3 DNA follows: TGTGCCAGCTCACCACCGGGACAGGCCACTTACGAGCAGTACTTC. Protein sequence: CASSPPGQATYEQYF.

The sample holds many counts of this clonotype. This chain connects TRBV7-2 to TRBJ1-4, with a tentative D call TRBD1 (5 bases). In germline, CDR1 is SGHTA, CDR2 FQGNSA. Trimming left V 5 bases short and J 8 bases short, with 12 bases between. The CDR3 runs 13 residues. The CDR3 spells CASSRGGGEKLFF. The CDR3, as DNA: TGTGCCAGCAGCCGCGGCGGGGGGGAAAAACTGTTTTTT. The full variable domain, its missing parts supplied by reference TRBV7-2 and TRBJ1-4, is GAGVSQSPSNKVTEKGKDVELRCDPISGHTALYWYRQSLGQGLEFLIYFQGNSAPDKSGLPSDRFSAERTGGSVSTLTIQRTQQEDSAVYLCASSRGGGEKLFFGSGTQLSVL.

This clonotype has at least ten counts. CDR3 DNA sequence: TGTGCCAGCCGGGACCTGAACACTGAAGCTTTCTTT. Amino acid sequence: CASRDLNTEAFF. This chain uses TRBV3-1 with TRBJ1-1; tentatively, D is TRBD1 (5 bases). In germline, CDR1 is LGHDT, CDR2 YNNKEL (reference sequence). CDR3 size: 12 residues. V lost 8 bases to trimming and J lost 0 bases, with 7 bases between them.

The V gene is TRBV11-2, the J gene TRBJ2-2; D perhaps matches TRBD1 (5 bases). This CDR3 contains 15 residues. Looked up from germline, CDR1 is SGHAT and CDR2 is FQNNGV. Trimming pared 3 bases from V and 6 bases from J, leaving 14 bases between. CDR3 amino acids: CASSFEGVIPGELFF. CDR3 DNA: TGTGCCAGCAGCTTCGAAGGGGTAATCCCCGGGGAGCTGTTTTTT.

V gene TRBV6-2 or TRBV6-3 combines with J gene TRBJ1-5; D ambiguous. Trimming stripped 4 bases from V and 1 base from J, with 14 bases between. CDR1 and CDR2 (germline): MNHEY, SVGEGT. CDR3 length: 16 residues. CDR3 loop: CASSLSVGGSNQPQHF. For the CDR3, the DNA is TGTGCCAGCAGTTTATCGGTGGGAGGGAGCAATCAGCCCCAGCATTTT.

This clonotype was counted a few times. The V gene is TRBV4-1, the J gene TRBJ2-7; 12 positions match TRBD1. This CDR3 has 15 amino acids. Germline lookup yields CDR1 MGHRA and CDR2 YSYEKL. The V and J ends lost 2 bases and 7 bases, in that order; junction bases with no gene match: 6. The CDR3 region is CASSQPGQGAREQYF. DNA for the CDR3: TGCGCCAGCAGCCAACCGGGACAGGGGGCGCGAGAGCAGTACTTC.